The clone carrying this TCR beta chain has only a few counts. From germline, CDR1 is LNHDA and CDR2 SQIVND (reference sequence). The J segment lost 3 bases and the V segment lost 1 base, leaving 2 bases of the junction unmatched. The CDR3 has 15 residues. This sample is part of a study of blood T cell repertoires in COVID-19. The study assigned cohorts using participant-reported clinical history. Profiled with immunoSEQ multiplex PCR; TCRdb holds only in-frame clones, not every one. The sample has about 140,000 clones; roughly 79% are singletons. Material: PBMCs or T cells enriched from blood (not recorded which). The chain carries TRBV19 and TRBJ1-1; 10 bases line up with TRBD1. The TCR originated in a woman in her forties or fifties who had recovered from COVID-19. Here the CDR3 reads CASSIVGTGDTEAFF. CDR3 coding DNA: TGTGCCAGTAGTATAGTGGGGACAGGGGACACTGAAGCTTTCTTT.